The 3 T cell receptor beta chains below all came from one sample that was sequenced in a study of PD-L1 blockade in urothelial cancer. Generated by immunoSEQ multiplex PCR, the TCRdb table keeps only in-frame clones and is missing some. The data contain roughly 87,000 clones, around 90% of them singletons. The sample here was PBMCs, taken around atezolizumab (anti-PD-L1) treatment. These receptors all stem from a woman aged 70-85 years with urothelial cancer.

CDR3 region: CASSLGGGSSGANVLTF. The CDR3, as DNA: TGTGCCAGCAGCTTAGGGGGGGGGAGCTCTGGGGCCAACGTCCTGACTTTC. V and J are TRBV7-8 and TRBJ2-6, with 7 bases lining up with TRBD2. Germline values: CDR1 SGHVS, CDR2 FQNEAQ. The CDR3 loop spans 17 amino acids. V trimming: 1 base; J trimming: 0 bases; junction bases outside the gene matches: 3. Full variable domain (missing parts from reference TRBV7-8 and TRBJ2-6): GAGVSQSPRYKVAKRGQDVALRCDPISGHVSLFWYQQALGQGPEFLTYFQNEAQLDKSGLPSDRFFAERPEGSVSTLKIQRTQQEDSAVYLCASSLGGGSSGANVLTFGAGSRLTVL.

The chain uses TRBV15 and TRBJ1-3; a weak D match, TRBD1 (6 bases). Germline CDR1 LNHNV, CDR2 YYDKDF (reference sequence). The CDR3 spans 16 residues. Trimming took 0 bases from V and 3 from J, leaving 12 bases between them. In DNA, the CDR3 is TGTGCCACCAGCAGAGATTTAGGGGGTGATGGAAACACCATATATTTT. This sequence encodes CATSRDLGGDGNTIYF.

The chain carries TRBV7-2 and TRBJ1-4; TRBD1 agrees at 8 bases. This CDR3 is built from 17 residues. V shed 5 bases and J 4 bases; nucleotides not matched to a gene: 12. Germline V lookup: CDR1 SGHTA, CDR2 FQGNSA. CDR3 region: CASSQNAGGFGNEKLFF. For the CDR3, the DNA is TGTGCCAGCAGCCAAAACGCAGGGGGCTTCGGTAATGAAAAACTGTTTTTT.